This T cell receptor beta chain was profiled in a study of response to subunit inactivated influenza vaccine. The table lists this clonotype with a few counts. The antigen is not known. TCRdb itself ran the RT-PCR reads through MiXCR, one entry per CDR3 protein. The sample includes hundreds of thousands of distinct CDR3 sequences, 11% to 15% of them seen just once. Findings and caveats of the study: New T cells are recruited in small numbers by each seasonal influenza vaccination, according to the authors' suggestion.

The CDR3 is 14 amino acids. Germline V gene sequence: CDR1 SGHTA, CDR2 FQGNSA. V lost 2 bases and J 5 bases, leaving 13 bases between the germline ends. The chain employs TRBV7-2 and TRBJ2-7; no definite D call. The sequence was collected from a man aged 50 or older who received an inactivated influenza vaccine. Here the sequenced sample was PBMCs from blood, taken roughly 2 weeks before vaccination. Here the CDR3 reads CASSLRYEVHEQYF. In DNA form, the CDR3 reads TGTGCCAGCAGCTTAAGGTACGAAGTGCACGAGCAGTACTTC.